Below are 30 T cell receptor beta chains sequenced from a single sample in a study of T cells expressing NK-cell markers. TCRdb reanalyzed the 5' RACE reads and collapses them to one entry per CDR3 protein, without DNA. The sample's table shows 300,000 to 500,000 distinct CDR3 sequences. Sequencing was carried out using blood T cells: a sorted CD56 or NKG2C T cell subset, CD4+ or CD8+ T cells, or bulk PBMC T cells (not recorded which). All receptors come from a woman in her fifties or sixties in good health.

The rearrangement uses TRBV4-1 and TRBJ2-1; TCRdb picks TRBD2, but there is no DNA to check that call. Germline V gene sequence: CDR1 MGHRA, CDR2 YSYEKL. The CDR3 is 13 amino acids. The chain's CDR3 is CASSQLRTTEQFF.

The genes are TRBV4-1 and TRBJ2-3. CDR3 size: 11 residues. CDR1 and CDR2 from the germline V gene are MGHRA and YSYEKL. The CDR3 sequence is CASGNGDTQYF.

This chain links TRBV7-9 with TRBJ2-3; the TCRdb call, TRBD1, lacks DNA for checking. Germline lookup yields CDR1 SEHNR and CDR2 FQNEAQ (reference sequence). The CDR3 has 16 residues. Here the CDR3 reads CASSDETGLRADTQYF.

The CDR3 protein is CASSVRELGNEQFF. The chain couples TRBV7-9 to TRBJ2-1; checking the TCRdb D call of TRBD1 is not possible without DNA. Germline V gives CDR1 SEHNR, CDR2 FQNEAQ (reference sequence). There are 14 residues in the CDR3.

V is TRBV30 and J is TRBJ2-6. This CDR3 is built from 16 residues. Germline V gene data show CDR1 as GTSNPN and CDR2 as SVGIG (reference sequence). The CDR3 reads CAWSVVGLSGANVLTF. Full variable domain (remainder filled in from reference TRBV30 and TRBJ2-6): SQTIHQWPATLVQPVGSPLSLECTVEGTSNPNLYWYRQAAGRGLQLLFYSVGIGQISSEVPQNLSASRPQDRQFILSSKKLLLSDSGFYLCAWSVVGLSGANVLTFGAGSRLTVL.

V gene TRBV27 combines with J gene TRBJ2-7. Germline V gene lookup returns CDR1 MNHEY and CDR2 SMNVEV (reference sequence). This CDR3 has 15 amino acids. CDR3 sequence: CASSFLGRVPYEQYF.

This rearrangement joins TRBV6-1 to TRBJ1-6. From germline, CDR1 is MNHNS and CDR2 SASEGT. This CDR3 spans 13 amino acids. The CDR3 protein is CASKEQHNSPLHF.

The chain links TRBV5-1 to TRBJ2-1; TCRdb outputs TRBD2, but without DNA this stays unchecked. In germline, CDR1 is SGHRS, CDR2 YFSETQ. The CDR3 is 15 residues long. The CDR3: CASSLAGKRENEQFF.

The rearrangement uses TRBV2 and TRBJ2-1; TCRdb names TRBD2, which stays unverified in the absence of DNA. Germline CDR1 is SNHLY and CDR2 is FYNNEI. The CDR3 is 15 amino acids. The CDR3 spells CASSEMGLQTNEQFF.

The chain is built from TRBV14 and TRBJ2-5; absent DNA, TCRdb's TRBD1 call cannot be checked. Germline V gives CDR1 SGHDN, CDR2 FVKESK. The CDR3 loop spans 16 amino acids. CDR3 protein: CASSLRTGVHQETQYF.

This chain joins TRBV28 and TRBJ2-1; TCRdb outputs TRBD2, but without DNA this stays unchecked. The CDR3 length is 18 residues. Germline V CDR1 and CDR2: MDHEN, SYDVKM. The CDR3: CASSLHGLAGLSYNEQFF.

The V and J genes are TRBV5-6 and TRBJ1-2; the D call from TCRdb, TRBD1, cannot be confirmed without DNA. Per the germline V gene, CDR1 is SGHDT and CDR2 is YYEEEE. This CDR3 contains 18 residues. The CDR3: CASSLDHEQGWDNYGYTF.

J is TRBJ2-3 and V is TRBV20-1; TCRdb's D call of TRBD2 is untestable without DNA. Germline V gene sequence: CDR1 DFQATT, CDR2 SNEGSKA (reference sequence). The CDR3 extends over 15 amino acids. The CDR3 sequence: CNPTAGLASTDTQYF.

The V call is TRBV12-3 or TRBV12-4, the J call TRBJ2-4; the D call of TRBD2 rests on TCRdb alone, since no DNA is present to check it. The CDR3 contains 16 residues. Here the CDR3 reads CASSFQSGKAKNIQYF.

The chain recombines TRBV12-3 or TRBV12-4 with TRBJ1-5. The CDR3 covers 14 residues. This CDR3 reads CASSLTGESQPQHF.

The rearrangement joins TRBV12-3 or TRBV12-4 to TRBJ1-2. The CDR3 has 13 amino acids. This CDR3 is CASSWATNYGYTF.

This chain links TRBV29-1 with TRBJ2-2; with no DNA, the TCRdb D assignment of TRBD1 cannot be verified. The length of the CDR3 is 14 residues. Germline V gene lookup returns CDR1 SQVTM and CDR2 ANQGSEA. The CDR3 loop reads CSIGQGVYPGELFF.

The CDR3: CSARDIEIALETQYF. The V call is TRBV20-1, the J call TRBJ2-5. In germline, CDR1 is DFQATT, CDR2 SNEGSKA (reference sequence). The CDR3 runs to 15 residues.

This chain links TRBV5-5 with TRBJ2-1; TCRdb's D call of TRBD1 is untestable without DNA. Germline V gene data show CDR1 as SGHKS and CDR2 as YYEKEE (reference sequence). This CDR3 is built from 15 residues. The CDR3 loop reads CASSFRESSYNEQFF. Based on the CDR3 plus reference TRBV5-5 and TRBJ2-1, the full variable domain is DAGVTQSPTHLIKTRGQQVTLRCSPISGHKSVSWYQQVLGQGPQFIFQYYEKEERGRGNFPDRFSARQFPNYSSELNVNALLLGDSALYLCASSFRESSYNEQFFGPGTRLTVL.

The rearrangement links TRBV5-8 to TRBJ2-5; without DNA, the TCRdb call of TRBD2 cannot be checked. This CDR3 contains 15 residues. CDR1 SGHTS and CDR2 YDEGEE come from the germline V gene. The CDR3 sequence is CASSLGGGLSETQYF.

The J gene is TRBJ2-7, the V gene TRBV12-3 or TRBV12-4; the TCRdb call, TRBD1, lacks DNA for checking. The CDR3 length is 13 residues. The CDR3 sequence is CASQDNRAYEQYF.

The chain employs TRBV3-1 and TRBJ1-1; TCRdb's D gene call, TRBD1, goes unchecked for lack of DNA. This CDR3 has 12 amino acids. CDR1 and CDR2 (germline): LGHDT, YNNKEL (reference sequence). The CDR3 reads CASSQQGFEAFF.

CDR3 region: CSAILTEGTDTQYF. The chain carries TRBV20-1 and TRBJ2-3; TCRdb lists TRBD1, though no DNA is available to test this call. The CDR3 spans 14 residues. Looked up from germline, CDR1 is DFQATT and CDR2 is SNEGSKA (reference sequence).

This rearrangement joins TRBV23-1 to TRBJ2-5; the D gene TCRdb calls, TRBD1, cannot be checked with no DNA. TRBV23-1 is annotated as an ORF whose role is uncertain. The CDR3 loop spans 17 amino acids. CDR3 residues: CASSQIILGGRKETQYF.

The CDR3 spells CASSPDARAETQYF. The chain has TRBV5-1 and TRBJ2-5; TCRdb proposes TRBD1, but this gene call is untestable without DNA. The CDR3 extends over 14 amino acids. Per germline, CDR1 SGHRS and CDR2 YFSETQ.

The chain uses TRBV5-1 and TRBJ2-7; TCRdb selects TRBD1, and the lack of DNA leaves this call unchecked. The CDR3 runs to 14 residues. Germline loops: CDR1 SGHRS, CDR2 YFSETQ. CDR3 in amino acids: CASSPDREAYEQYF.

The chain carries TRBV7-8 and TRBJ1-3; TCRdb outputs TRBD1, but without DNA this stays unchecked. The CDR3 has 17 amino acids. CDR1 is SGHVS, CDR2 FQNEAQ, per germline. CDR3 region: CASSLDMPGAWVNTIYF.

The gene calls are TRBV12-5 and TRBJ2-2; the D call from TCRdb, TRBD2, cannot be confirmed without DNA. The CDR3 spans 14 residues. CDR1 LGHNT and CDR2 FRNRAP come from the germline V gene. CDR3 residues: CASGWTSGLGELFF.

The chain carries TRBV27 and TRBJ2-6; the D call of TRBD1 rests on TCRdb alone, since no DNA is present to check it. The CDR3 has 17 residues. CDR1 is MNHEY, CDR2 SMNVEV, per germline (reference sequence). This CDR3 is CASSSTPGTSGANVLTF.

The rearrangement uses TRBV15 and TRBJ2-7; lacking DNA, the TRBD1 call made by TCRdb goes unchecked. Germline V gives CDR1 LNHNV, CDR2 YYDKDF (reference sequence). This CDR3 spans 16 amino acids. This CDR3 reads CATSRGQGSGLYEQYF.